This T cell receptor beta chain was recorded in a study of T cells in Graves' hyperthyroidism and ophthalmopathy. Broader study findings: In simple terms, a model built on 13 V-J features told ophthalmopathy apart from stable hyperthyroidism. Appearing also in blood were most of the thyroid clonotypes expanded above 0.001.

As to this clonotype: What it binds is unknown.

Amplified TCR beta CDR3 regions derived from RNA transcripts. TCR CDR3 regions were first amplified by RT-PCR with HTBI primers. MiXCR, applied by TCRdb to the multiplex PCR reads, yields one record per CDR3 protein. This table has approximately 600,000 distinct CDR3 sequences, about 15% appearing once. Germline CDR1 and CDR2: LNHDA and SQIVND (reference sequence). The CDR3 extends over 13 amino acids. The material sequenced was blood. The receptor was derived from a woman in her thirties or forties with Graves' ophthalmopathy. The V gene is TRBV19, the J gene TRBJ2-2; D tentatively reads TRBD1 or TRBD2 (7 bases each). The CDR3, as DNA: TGTGCGGGAAGACAGGGAGGGACCGGGGAGCTGTTTTTT. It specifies CAGRQGGTGELFF.